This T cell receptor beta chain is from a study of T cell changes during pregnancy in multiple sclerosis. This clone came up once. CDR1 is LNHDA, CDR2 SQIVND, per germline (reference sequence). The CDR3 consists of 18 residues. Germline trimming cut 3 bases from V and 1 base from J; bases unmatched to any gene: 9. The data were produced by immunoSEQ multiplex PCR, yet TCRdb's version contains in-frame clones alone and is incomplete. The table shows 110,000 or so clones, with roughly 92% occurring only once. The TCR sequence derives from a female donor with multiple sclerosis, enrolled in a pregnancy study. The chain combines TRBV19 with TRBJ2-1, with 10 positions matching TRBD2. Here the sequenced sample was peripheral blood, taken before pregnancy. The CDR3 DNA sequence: TGTGCCAGTAGTATCGTAGCGGGAGGCGTCTTTTCCTACAATGAGCAGTTCTTC. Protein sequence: CASSIVAGGVFSYNEQFF.